A selection of T cell receptor beta chains follows, all from one sample in a study of regulatory T cells in long-lasting Graves disease. One entry per CDR3 protein, called by TCRdb with MiXCR from the multiplex PCR reads. The data show around 450,000 distinct CDR3 sequences, approximately 15% seen once. Another study also made use of these data, one on T cells in Graves' hyperthyroidism and ophthalmopathy.

The sample here was peripheral blood mononuclear cells (PBMCs), taken at new diagnosis, from a patient treated with antithyroid drugs. The receptors shown here come from a woman in her forties with Graves disease. Both conserved end residues are part of each CDR3. D genes are given only for firm matches. Part of the rows lack a size; the others show once, few, many or a class for expanded clones.

d_call | clone_size | j_call | v_call | cdr3_aa | cdr3_nt
TRBD2 | many | TRBJ2-7 | TRBV28 | CASSPRTSRDEQYF | TGTGCCAGCAGCCCACGGACTAGTAGGGACGAGCAGTACTTC
NA | many | TRBJ2-7 | TRBV30 | CACWSADYSYEQYF | TGTGCCTGCTGGTCGGCAGACTACTCCTACGAGCAGTACTTC
NA | many | TRBJ2-2 | TRBV4-2 | CASSQVSPTGELFF | TGTGCCAGCAGCCAAGTTTCACCGACCGGGGAGCTGTTTTTT
TRBD2 | many | TRBJ2-5 | TRBV11-2 | CASNQGRAFQETQYF | TGTGCCAGCAACCAAGGGAGGGCCTTTCAAGAGACCCAGTACTTC
TRBD2 | NA | TRBJ2-7 | TRBV7-3 | CASSLTPTSGYEQYF | TGTGCCAGCAGCCTGACCCCGACTAGCGGCTACGAGCAGTACTTC
TRBD2 | NA | TRBJ2-1 | TRBV7-2 | CASREERAVSGGTSEQFF | TGTGCCAGCAGGGAGGAGAGGGCGGTTAGCGGGGGAACCAGTGAGCAGTTCTTC
NA | NA | TRBJ2-2 | TRBV7-2 | CASSLAEGVGGELFF | TGTGCCAGCAGCTTAGCGGAGGGTGTTGGCGGGGAGCTGTTTTTT
TRBD1 | few | TRBJ2-5 | TRBV5-5 | CASSFRTGQAQYF | TGTGCCAGCAGCTTCAGGACAGGGCAGGCCCAGTACTTC
NA | few | TRBJ1-2 | TRBV28 | CASSQGFYGCTF | TGTGCCAGCAGTCAGGGGTTCTATGGCTGCACCTTC
NA | few | TRBJ2-7 | TRBV5-1 | CASSLVAGQNGQYF | TGCGCCAGCAGCTTGGTTGCAGGGCAGAACGGGCAGTACTTC
NA | NA | TRBJ1-5 | TRBV28 | CASNPGGNQPQHF | TGTGCCAGCAACCCTGGAGGCAATCAGCCCCAGCATTTT
NA | NA | TRBJ2-5 | TRBV5-5 | CASSSLAPEGGETQYF | TGTGCCAGCAGCTCCCTAGCACCCGAAGGTGGAGAGACCCAGTACTTC
NA | many | TRBJ2-7 | TRBV28 | CASSLWFGRTYEQYF | TGTGCCAGCAGTTTATGGTTTGGGCGAACCTACGAGCAGTACTTC
NA | many | TRBJ1-2 | TRBV19 | CASSIIATGAYGYTF | TGTGCCAGTAGTATTATCGCGACAGGAGCTTATGGCTACACCTTC
NA | few | TRBJ1-3 | TRBV5-1 | CASRSDSGNTIYF | TGCGCCAGCAGGAGCGACTCTGGAAACACCATATATTTT
NA | many | TRBJ1-5 | TRBV28 | CASSPDLDALYDSNQPQHF | TGTGCCAGCAGTCCAGATCTGGACGCCCTCTACGATAGCAATCAGCCCCAGCATTTT
NA | many | TRBJ1-2 | TRBV19 | CASSIYMGNYGYTF | TGTGCCAGTAGTATCTATATGGGAAACTATGGCTACACCTTC
NA | NA | TRBJ2-1 | TRBV7-9 | CASSGGGQNNEQFF | TGTGCCAGCAGTGGGGGGGGACAGAACAATGAGCAGTTCTTC
NA | many | TRBJ2-7 | TRBV6-2/TRBV6-3 | CASSYGDGYEQYF | TGTGCCAGCAGTTACGGGGACGGATACGAGCAGTACTTC
NA | many | TRBJ1-4 | TRBV18 | CASSPKEGLGSSEKLFF | TGTGCCAGCTCACCGAAGGAAGGGCTAGGGAGTTCGGAAAAACTGTTTTTT
NA | NA | TRBJ2-7 | TRBV7-9 | CASSFDGTYEQYF | TGTGCCAGCAGCTTTGACGGGACCTACGAGCAGTACTTC
TRBD2 | NA | TRBJ2-1 | TRBV7-9 | CASSLAYVLAGDHEQFF | TGTGCCAGCAGCTTAGCGTACGTACTAGCGGGAGACCATGAGCAGTTCTTC